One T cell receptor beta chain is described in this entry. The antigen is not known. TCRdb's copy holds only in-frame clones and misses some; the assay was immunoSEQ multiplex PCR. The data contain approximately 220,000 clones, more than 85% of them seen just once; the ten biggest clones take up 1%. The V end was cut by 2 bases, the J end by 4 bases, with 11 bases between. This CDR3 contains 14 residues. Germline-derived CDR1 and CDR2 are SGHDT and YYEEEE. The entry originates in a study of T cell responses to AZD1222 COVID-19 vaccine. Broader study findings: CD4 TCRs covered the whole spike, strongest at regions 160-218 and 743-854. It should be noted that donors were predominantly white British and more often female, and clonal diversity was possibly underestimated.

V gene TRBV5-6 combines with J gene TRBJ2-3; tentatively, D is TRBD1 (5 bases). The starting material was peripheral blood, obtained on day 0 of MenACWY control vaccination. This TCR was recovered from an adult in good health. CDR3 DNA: TGTGCCAGCAGCTTCCCACAGGTTTCAGATACGCAGTATTTT. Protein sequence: CASSFPQVSDTQYF.